This T cell receptor beta chain was found in a study of radiation and T cells in renal cell carcinoma. Whole-study findings and limits: Top tumor clonotypes rose in blood 2 weeks post-radiation, then contracted.

For this clone: Its target is unknown.

The time point denotes: blood 4 weeks post-SBRT, at nephrectomy. Treatment meaning: 15 Gy SBRT to primary tumor, nephrectomy 4 weeks later. Nephrectomy followed 15 Gy stereotactic body radiation by 4 weeks. The tumor was a clear cell renal cell carcinoma. Method: immunoSEQ multiplex PCR; TCRdb's copy keeps in-frame clones and lacks some. Here the sample spans around 100,000 clones, approximately 80% being singletons. Germline CDR1 and CDR2: SGHRS and YFSETQ. The CDR3 is 15 amino acids. V was pared by 0 bases and J by 5 bases, with 12 bases between. Sequencing used blood, obtained from a patient whose treatment included radiotherapy and nephrectomy. The V call is TRBV5-1, the J call TRBJ2-1; perhaps TRBD1 as D (6 bases). This sequence was found in a man aged 55 to 70 with renal cell carcinoma. CDR3 loop: CASSLDRVVDNEQFF. CDR3 sequence (DNA): TGCGCCAGCAGCTTGGACAGGGTAGTGGACAATGAGCAGTTCTTC.